A single sample gave rise to the 29 T cell receptor beta chains below, sequenced in a study of OX40 agonist ivuxolimab in advanced cancers. The protocol was immunoSEQ multiplex PCR, while the TCRdb copy is restricted to in-frame clones and leaves out a portion. This table has tens of thousands of clones, around 86% appearing once. The sample here was CD4+ or CD8+ T cells sorted from blood, taken in a trial of the OX40 agonist ivuxolimab. The receptors derive from an adult with an advanced solid tumor such as melanoma, head and neck, liver or kidney cancer.

Only one count was recorded for this clone. V is TRBV7-6 and J is TRBJ2-2; the D gene is possibly TRBD1 (5 bases). The CDR3 is 17 amino acids. Germline V lookup: CDR1 SGHVS, CDR2 FNYEAQ. Deletions cut 6 bases from V and 1 base from J, with 18 bases between. The CDR3 bases are TGTGCCAGCAGTTCAACATCAGGGATTGAGAACACCGGGGAGCTGTTTTTT. Translated: CASSSTSGIENTGELFF.

The chain couples TRBV30 to TRBJ2-7; D is tentatively TRBD1 or TRBD2 (5 bases each). Germline V gene lookup returns CDR1 GTSNPN and CDR2 SVGIG (reference sequence). Trimming pared 1 base from V and 3 bases from J, leaving 16 bases between. The length of the CDR3 is 15 residues. The CDR3 sequence is CAWSAVGWDRYEQYF. As DNA, the CDR3 is TGTGCCTGGAGTGCCGTGGGATGGGACCGCTACGAGCAGTACTTC.

The chain carries TRBV2 and TRBJ1-1, with D possibly being TRBD1 (6 bases). Germline V CDR1 and CDR2: SNHLY, FYNNEI. V dropped 8 bases and J dropped 0 bases, with 13 bases sitting between them. The CDR3 extends over 14 amino acids. The CDR3 coding sequence is TGTGCCAGCCAGATGGGGGGCATGAACACTGAAGCTTTCTTT. Its protein is CASQMGGMNTEAFF.

This clone occurred once. V is TRBV29-1 and J is TRBJ1-1; D remains unclear. The CDR3 has 14 residues. V was trimmed by 1 base and J by 4 bases, leaving 13 bases between them. CDR1 SQVTM and CDR2 ANQGSEA come from the germline V gene. CDR3 sequence (DNA): TGCAGCGTTGAAGGGAGTTGGGCATTCACTGAAGCTTTCTTT. It specifies CSVEGSWAFTEAFF.

The rearrangement uses TRBV30 and TRBJ1-6; unclear D gene. This CDR3 is 14 amino acids long. V gave up 2 bases and J gave up 6 bases, with 11 bases separating them. In germline, CDR1 is GTSNPN, CDR2 SVGIG (reference sequence). The CDR3 DNA sequence: TGTGCCTGGAGTACCAGTCTGCGTAATTCACCCCTCCACTTT. Amino acid sequence: CAWSTSLRNSPLHF.

CDR3 in amino acids: CASSTFGHQPQHF. CDR3 nucleotide sequence: TGTGCCAGCAGTACTTTTGGGCATCAGCCCCAGCATTTT. The genes are TRBV7-9 and TRBJ1-5; D is undetermined. Germline V lookup: CDR1 SEHNR, CDR2 FQNEAQ (reference sequence). The CDR3 contains 13 residues. V lost 6 bases and J lost 5, with 11 bases in between.

This rearrangement joins TRBV6-6 to TRBJ1-2; D is undetermined. CDR1 is MNHNY, CDR2 SVGAGI, per germline (reference sequence). The germline V and J ends were trimmed by 7 bases and 0 bases, with 15 bases remaining between them. The CDR3 is made up of 15 amino acids. CDR3 residues: CASTRTGESNYGYTF. The DNA of the CDR3 is TGTGCCAGCACACGGACTGGGGAGTCTAACTATGGCTACACCTTC.

This clone has only one observation. The gene calls are TRBV5-1 and TRBJ2-5; D is undetermined. CDR3 length: 15 residues. The V gene's germline CDR1 is SGHRS and CDR2 YFSETQ. V shed 4 bases and J shed 3 bases, with 16 bases lying between them. The CDR3 loop reads CASSRFGGEEETQYF. CDR3 nucleotide sequence: TGCGCCAGCAGCCGATTTGGTGGGGAAGAAGAGACCCAGTACTTC.

The V and J genes are TRBV7-8 and TRBJ1-1, with D unclear. The V and J ends lost 7 bases and 0 bases respectively, with 12 bases between them. Germline assignment: CDR1 SGHVS and CDR2 FQNEAQ. This CDR3 comprises 14 residues. The CDR3 bases are TGTGCCAGCACCACCGGGTACATGAACACTGAAGCTTTCTTT. As protein: CASTTGYMNTEAFF. The full variable domain, with the rest looked up from reference TRBV7-8 and TRBJ1-1, is GAGVSQSPRYKVAKRGQDVALRCDPISGHVSLFWYQQALGQGPEFLTYFQNEAQLDKSGLPSDRFFAERPEGSVSTLKIQRTQQEDSAVYLCASTTGYMNTEAFFGQGTRLTVV.

V gene TRBV5-1 combines with J gene TRBJ2-7; possible D gene TRBD1, 5 bases. The germline CDR1 and CDR2 sequences are SGHRS and YFSETQ. The V gene lost 4 bases and the J gene lost 1 base, with 9 bases spanning the gap. The CDR3 length is 13 residues. The CDR3, as DNA: TGCGCCAGCAGCCGAGACAGATCCTACGAGCAGTACTTC. It is translated as CASSRDRSYEQYF.

This chain joins TRBV27 and TRBJ1-1; 7 bases align to TRBD1. CDR3 length: 13 residues. V was pared by 2 bases and J by 5 bases, with 2 bases of the junction left unmatched. Germline V CDR1 and CDR2: MNHEY, SMNVEV (reference sequence). CDR3 region: CASSLKQGTEAFF. The CDR3 DNA follows: TGTGCCAGCAGTTTAAAACAGGGGACTGAAGCTTTCTTT.

V and J are TRBV27 and TRBJ1-1, with 10 nucleotides matching TRBD1. The V and J ends lost 6 bases and 11 bases, in that order; junction bases with no gene match: 6. Germline CDR1 is MNHEY and CDR2 is SMNVEV (reference sequence). The CDR3 sequence is 12 residues long. The CDR3, as DNA: TGTGCCAGCAGGCGACAGGGGGCGGGTGCTTTCTTT. This translates into CASRRQGAGAFF.

V gene TRBV19 combines with J gene TRBJ1-6; D unresolved. Germline CDR1 LNHDA, CDR2 SQIVND (reference sequence). CDR3 size: 16 residues. Trimming stripped 5 bases from V and 0 bases from J, with 11 bases between. Written as DNA, the CDR3 is TGTGCCAGTAGTGACTCTCTCAGCTCCTATAATTCACCCCTCCACTTT. It yields the protein CASSDSLSSYNSPLHF.

The chain carries TRBV19 and TRBJ2-3; perhaps TRBD2 as D (7 bases). This CDR3 is 14 amino acids long. The V end was cut by 7 bases, the J end by 5 bases, with 16 bases between. The germline CDR1 and CDR2 sequences are LNHDA and SQIVND (reference sequence). DNA of the CDR3: TGTGCCAGTAAGTTGGGGGGGGCCGGAGATACGCAGTATTTT. This translates into CASKLGGAGDTQYF.

This chain connects TRBV7-2 to TRBJ2-3; the D is unclear. V was trimmed by 6 bases and J by 0 bases, leaving 10 bases between them. Germline values: CDR1 SGHTA, CDR2 FQGNSA. The CDR3 has 14 residues. CDR3 sequence (DNA): TGTGCCAGCAGGCCGACGGGTAGCACAGATACGCAGTATTTT. This translates into CASRPTGSTDTQYF.

The CDR3 spells CASSSPSVAEAFF. In DNA, the CDR3 is TGTGCCAGCAGTTCCCCCTCGGTGGCTGAAGCTTTCTTT. V gene TRBV28 combines with J gene TRBJ1-1; D not certain. CDR1 and CDR2 (germline): MDHEN, SYDVKM. This CDR3 is built from 13 residues. Trimming stripped 4 bases from V and 6 bases from J, with 12 bases between.

The rearrangement joins TRBV28 to TRBJ2-2, with D unclear. The V gene lost 10 bases and the J gene lost 0 bases, with 9 bases spanning the gap. CDR3 length equals 13 residues. CDR1 is MDHEN and CDR2 is SYDVKM in the germline V gene. CDR3 bases: TGTGCCACCGTGGCCTCGAACACCGGGGAGCTGTTTTTT. Its protein product is CATVASNTGELFF.

The rearrangement uses TRBV28 and TRBJ2-2, with D tentatively TRBD2 (5 bases). Germline V gene data show CDR1 as MDHEN and CDR2 as SYDVKM. Trimming left V 10 bases short and J 2 bases short, with 8 bases between. The CDR3 extends over 12 amino acids. CDR3 DNA: TGTGCCACTCGGGGAAACACCGGGGAGCTGTTTTTT. This translates into CATRGNTGELFF.

This clone was recorded once. The chain has TRBV6-5 and TRBJ1-3; TRBD1 agrees at 7 bases. The CDR3 runs to 14 residues. V shed 5 bases, J shed 1 base, and the junction held 2 bases outside the gene matches. In germline, CDR1 is MNHEY, CDR2 SVGAGI. DNA for the CDR3: TGTGCCAGCAGTGTGGACAGGTCTGGAAACACCATATATTTT. Its protein is CASSVDRSGNTIYF.

The gene calls are TRBV6-4 and TRBJ1-2; perhaps TRBD1 as D (6 bases). V was cut by 0 bases and J by 10 bases, with 27 bases left in between. The CDR3 runs 18 residues. CDR1 and CDR2 from the germline V gene are MRHNA and SNTAGT. The chain's CDR3 is CASSDSGITDGAGDSYTF. In DNA form, the CDR3 reads TGTGCCAGCAGTGACTCTGGTATTACCGATGGGGCAGGGGACTCCTACACCTTC.

The rearrangement links TRBV9 to TRBJ2-3, with 7 positions matching TRBD2. Germline values: CDR1 SGDLS, CDR2 YYNGEE. The CDR3 totals 17 residues. With 1 base clipped from V and 4 bases from J, the junction kept 12 bases outside the gene matches. For the CDR3, the DNA is TGTGCCAGCAGCGTAACCCCCCTTGGGGAGGGTGCAGATACGCAGTATTTT. Translation gives CASSVTPLGEGADTQYF.

The chain couples TRBV5-5 to TRBJ2-7, with 8 bases identical to TRBD1. Losses at the gene ends were 1 base for V and 3 bases for J; bases not matched to a gene: 12. The CDR3 sequence is 17 residues long. Germline V gene sequence: CDR1 SGHKS, CDR2 YYEKEE (reference sequence). CDR3 protein: CASSLSGGAGGGYEQYF. The CDR3 coding sequence is TGTGCCAGCAGCTTGAGTGGTGGGGCAGGGGGCGGCTACGAGCAGTACTTC. The full variable domain, in which reference TRBV5-5 and TRBJ2-7 provide the parts outside the CDR3, is DAGVTQSPTHLIKTRGQQVTLRCSPISGHKSVSWYQQVLGQGPQFIFQYYEKEERGRGNFPDRFSARQFPNYSSELNVNALLLGDSALYLCASSLSGGAGGGYEQYFGPGTRLTVT.

This clone was seen once. The rearrangement joins TRBV6-5 to TRBJ2-2, with D possibly matching TRBD1 (6 bases). V dropped 3 bases and J dropped 5 bases, with 13 bases sitting between them. CDR1 is MNHEY and CDR2 is SVGAGI in the germline V gene. There are 15 residues in the CDR3. CDR3 nucleotide sequence: TGTGCCAGCAGTTATAACAGGGTTGGGACCGGGGAGCTGTTTTTT. Its translation is CASSYNRVGTGELFF.

The table lists this clone with a few counts. The DNA for the CDR3 is TGTGCCAGGAGCTACGAGCAGTACTTC. Translation: CARSYEQYF. This sequence joins TRBV2 and TRBJ2-7; D is unclear. Looked up from germline, CDR1 is SNHLY and CDR2 is FYNNEI. V lost 9 bases, J lost 3 bases, and 3 bases lay in between. The CDR3 contains 9 residues.

The J gene is TRBJ2-5, the V gene TRBV11-2; D ambiguous. Trimming left V 3 bases short and J 5 bases short, with 7 bases between. Germline CDR1 reads SGHAT; CDR2 reads FQNNGV. The CDR3 runs to 12 residues. The CDR3 reads CASSFLGETQYF. The DNA of the CDR3 is TGTGCCAGCAGCTTCCTAGGCGAGACCCAGTACTTC.

J is TRBJ2-7 and V is TRBV19; 7 positions match TRBD1. Germline V gives CDR1 LNHDA, CDR2 SQIVND (reference sequence). CDR3 length equals 18 residues. Trimming took 4 bases from V and 5 from J; bases not matched to a gene: 20. The CDR3 loop reads CASSTTNPTGQRSHEQYF. The CDR3 region has the DNA TGTGCCAGTAGTACGACTAACCCTACGGGACAGAGATCCCACGAGCAGTACTTC.

DNA of the CDR3: TGTGCCAGTAGTATTCGTCCAGGGCCCTATGGCTACACCTTC. Its protein product is CASSIRPGPYGYTF. The chain recombines TRBV19 with TRBJ1-2; D is perhaps TRBD1 (5 bases). CDR1 LNHDA and CDR2 SQIVND come from the germline V gene (reference sequence). With 3 bases removed from V and 4 bases from J, the gap between germline ends came to 12 bases. This CDR3 contains 14 residues.

V and J are TRBV6-4 and TRBJ2-2; no definite D call. The germline V and J ends were trimmed by 4 bases and 1 base, with 7 bases remaining between them. CDR1 MRHNA and CDR2 SNTAGT come from the germline V gene. The CDR3 length is 14 residues. The CDR3 here is CASSVEVNTGELFF. The CDR3 DNA sequence: TGTGCCAGCAGTGTAGAAGTGAACACCGGGGAGCTGTTTTTT.

This clone has only a few counts. The sample has other DNA sequences that encode this CDR3 too. V and J are TRBV6-6 and TRBJ1-2; tentative D call: TRBD1 (6 bases). Trimming removed 4 bases from V and 4 bases from J, with 10 bases in between. This CDR3 is built from 13 residues. Per germline, CDR1 MNHNY and CDR2 SVGAGI (reference sequence). CDR3 DNA: TGTGCCAGCAGTTGGGACACCGGCTATGGCTACACCTTC. It specifies CASSWDTGYGYTF.